This T cell receptor (beta chain) was sequenced in a study of radiotherapy plus CTLA-4 blockade in lung cancer. General study results and limits: With interferon-beta, early dynamics of blood T cell clones were reported to best predict response.

Generated by immunoSEQ multiplex PCR, the TCRdb table keeps only in-frame clones and is missing some. Here the sample spans 100,000 or so clones, around four fifths being singletons. Chemo-refractory metastatic non-small-cell lung cancer patients underwent focal radiation alongside CTLA-4 blockade with ipilimumab. V lost 3 bases and J lost 8; bases outside the gene matches: 15. Germline V CDR1 and CDR2: MNHNS, SASEGT. The length of the CDR3 is 16 residues. This clone has just one count. What it recognizes is unknown. The origin of this receptor is a human donor with non-small cell lung cancer that progressed on radiotherapy plus ipilimumab. Sequences were derived from peripheral blood, sampled from a patient treated with radiotherapy plus ipilimumab. The chain has TRBV6-1 and TRBJ1-2; 7 positions agree with TRBD1. CDR3 amino acids: CASSDRGQQHYGGYTF. CDR3 bases: TGTGCCAGCAGTGACAGGGGACAGCAACATTATGGCGGCTACACCTTC.